These 3 T cell receptor beta chains originate from one sample sequenced in a study of T cells in Graves' hyperthyroidism and ophthalmopathy. The TCR beta CDR3 regions underwent amplification using RNA transcripts as the source. HTBI primers were the set used in a first-round RT-PCR of the TCR CDR3. TCRdb reanalysed the multiplex PCR reads using MiXCR and keeps one entry per CDR3 protein. Of about 420,000 distinct CDR3 sequences listed, around a sixth are singletons. The sample consisted of blood. Receptors were obtained from a woman aged 18 to 35 with Graves' hyperthyroidism.

This clonotype was detected ten times or more. The V call is TRBV6-1, the J call TRBJ1-2; TRBD1 matches at 12 bases. Germline CDR1 is MNHNS and CDR2 is SASEGT. With 5 bases clipped from V and 0 bases from J, the junction kept 4 bases outside the gene matches. The CDR3 totals 16 residues. The CDR3 sequence is CASSRDRGQPNYGYTF. DNA for the CDR3: TGTGCCAGCAGTAGGGACAGGGGGCAACCTAACTATGGCTACACCTTC.

This clonotype was counted between two and nine times. The chain recombines TRBV11-3 with TRBJ2-1; 9 positions agree with TRBD1. The CDR3 is 13 amino acids. J lost 12 bases, V lost 4 bases, and 7 bases had no gene match. The germline V gene encodes CDR1 SGHNT and CDR2 YENEEA. The CDR3 spells CASSSDRGGWQFF. DNA of the CDR3: TGTGCCAGCAGCTCGGACAGGGGAGGGTGGCAGTTCTTC.

This clonotype was observed at least ten times. The chain links TRBV6-2 or TRBV6-3 to TRBJ1-1; D is uncertain. The CDR3 is 13 residues long. Germline V gene lookup returns CDR1 MNHEY and CDR2 SVGEGT. V gave up 2 bases and J gave up 4 bases, with 8 bases separating them. As DNA, the CDR3 is TGTGCCAGCAGTTACGGACGGCTCACTGAAGCTTTCTTT. As protein: CASSYGRLTEAFF.